The T cell receptor beta chain described here comes from a study of PD-1 blockade in mismatch repair-deficient tumors. The protocol was immunoSEQ multiplex PCR, while the TCRdb copy is restricted to in-frame clones and leaves out a portion. The sample shows some 84,000 clones, around 85% of them seen only once. Deletions cut 3 bases from V and 5 bases from J, with 3 bases between. This CDR3 comprises 11 residues. Germline CDR1 reads SGHRS; CDR2 reads YFSETQ. Sequences were derived from peripheral blood, sampled 12 weeks after starting pembrolizumab. This receptor was obtained from an adult with mismatch repair-deficient cancer. The rearrangement uses TRBV5-1 and TRBJ2-1; D gene unclear. CDR3 amino acids: CASSSDNEQFF. CDR3 sequence (DNA): TGCGCCAGCAGCTCTGACAATGAGCAGTTCTTC.